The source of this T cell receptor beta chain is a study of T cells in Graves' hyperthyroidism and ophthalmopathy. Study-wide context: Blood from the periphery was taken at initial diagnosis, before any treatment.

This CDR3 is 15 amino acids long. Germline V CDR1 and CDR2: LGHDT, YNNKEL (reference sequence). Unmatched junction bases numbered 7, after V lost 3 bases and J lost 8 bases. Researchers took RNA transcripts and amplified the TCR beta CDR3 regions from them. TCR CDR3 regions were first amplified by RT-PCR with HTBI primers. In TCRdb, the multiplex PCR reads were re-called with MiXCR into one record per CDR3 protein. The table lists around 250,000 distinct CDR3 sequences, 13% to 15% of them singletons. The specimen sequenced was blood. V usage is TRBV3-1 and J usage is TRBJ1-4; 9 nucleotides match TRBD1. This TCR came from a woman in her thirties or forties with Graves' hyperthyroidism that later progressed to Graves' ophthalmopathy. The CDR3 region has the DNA TGTGCCAGCAGCCAGGACCCGGGGACAGGGGAAAAACTGTTTTTT. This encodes CASSQDPGTGEKLFF.